A selection of T cell receptor beta chains follows, all from one sample in a study of cytotoxic CD8 clonotypes in ibrutinib-treated CLL. Profiling relied on immunoSEQ multiplex PCR, and the TCRdb table lists in-frame clones only, not all of them. The table shows 50,000 to 65,000 clones, with 71% occurring only once. The material sequenced was PBMCs, taken after 12 months of ibrutinib treatment. The source is a human donor with chronic lymphocytic leukemia. Each CDR3 is given with its conserved first and last residue. Each record gives: D gene, clone size, J gene, V gene, CDR3 protein, CDR3 DNA. D genes are given only for firm matches. Only part of the rows carry a size: once, few, many, or a class if the clone is expanded.

d_gene: TRBD2
abundance: .
j_gene: TRBJ2-1
v_gene: TRBV9
CDR3aa: CASSVAGGPRLNEQFF
CDR3nt: TGTGCCAGCAGCGTAGCGGGAGGGCCTAGGTTGAATGAGCAGTTCTTC

d_gene: TRBD2
abundance: .
j_gene: TRBJ2-7
v_gene: TRBV5-4
CDR3aa: CASSLGGTSGSYEQYF
CDR3nt: TGTGCCAGCAGCTTGGGAGGGACTAGCGGTTCCTACGAGCAGTACTTC

d_gene: .
abundance: .
j_gene: TRBJ2-7
v_gene: TRBV11-2
CDR3aa: CASSFMGGGSYEQYF
CDR3nt: TGTGCCAGCAGCTTTATGGGGGGAGGAAGCTACGAGCAGTACTTC

d_gene: .
abundance: few
j_gene: TRBJ2-7
v_gene: TRBV7-2
CDR3aa: CASSLGVGEQYF
CDR3nt: TGTGCCAGCAGCTTAGGGGTGGGCGAGCAGTACTTC

d_gene: .
abundance: few
j_gene: TRBJ1-1
v_gene: TRBV28
CDR3aa: CASIPGGRDTEAFF
CDR3nt: TGTGCCAGCATCCCGGGGGGGAGGGACACTGAAGCTTTCTTT

d_gene: .
abundance: .
j_gene: TRBJ2-7
v_gene: TRBV30
CDR3aa: CAWRLVTYEQYF
CDR3nt: TGTGCCTGGAGACTAGTAACCTACGAGCAGTACTTC

d_gene: .
abundance: .
j_gene: TRBJ2-4
v_gene: TRBV11-2
CDR3aa: CASSFTRGKNIQYF
CDR3nt: TGTGCCAGCAGCTTTACGCGGGGCAAAAACATTCAGTACTTC

d_gene: .
abundance: few
j_gene: TRBJ1-1
v_gene: TRBV13
CDR3aa: CASNRLMNTEAFF
CDR3nt: TGTGCCAGCAATAGGCTGATGAACACTGAAGCTTTCTTT

d_gene: .
abundance: few
j_gene: TRBJ2-7
v_gene: TRBV25-1
CDR3aa: CASSNGLDPIEQYF
CDR3nt: TGTGCCAGCAGTAATGGCCTAGATCCTATCGAGCAGTACTTC

d_gene: TRBD1
abundance: few
j_gene: TRBJ2-6
v_gene: TRBV4-1
CDR3aa: CASSQAGTGGTALSANVLTF
CDR3nt: TGCGCCAGCAGCCAAGCCGGGACAGGGGGAACCGCTCTGTCGGCCAACGTCCTGACTTTC

d_gene: .
abundance: .
j_gene: TRBJ2-3
v_gene: TRBV6-5
CDR3aa: CASRAEGDTQYF
CDR3nt: TGTGCCAGCAGAGCAGAGGGAGATACGCAGTATTTT

d_gene: .
abundance: .
j_gene: TRBJ1-5
v_gene: TRBV6-6
CDR3aa: CARARVWGIYNQPQHF
CDR3nt: TGTGCCAGAGCTAGGGTGTGGGGGATCTACAATCAGCCCCAGCATTTT

d_gene: .
abundance: .
j_gene: TRBJ1-1
v_gene: TRBV2
CDR3aa: CASSTVVKAFF
CDR3nt: TGTGCCAGCAGCACAGTAGTAAAAGCTTTCTTT

d_gene: TRBD2
abundance: .
j_gene: TRBJ2-5
v_gene: TRBV19
CDR3aa: CASSDSGRETQYF
CDR3nt: TGTGCCAGTAGTGATAGCGGGAGGGAGACCCAGTACTTC

d_gene: .
abundance: .
j_gene: TRBJ1-4
v_gene: TRBV19
CDR3aa: CASTIPGARYEKLFF
CDR3nt: TGTGCCAGTACCATTCCGGGGGCGAGGTATGAAAAACTGTTTTTT

d_gene: TRBD2
abundance: .
j_gene: TRBJ2-7
v_gene: TRBV19
CDR3aa: CASSSEGSGSLEQYF
CDR3nt: TGTGCCAGTAGTTCCGAGGGTAGCGGGAGTCTTGAGCAGTACTTC

d_gene: .
abundance: .
j_gene: TRBJ2-3
v_gene: TRBV9
CDR3aa: CASSPRVIVDTQYF
CDR3nt: TGTGCCAGCAGCCCGAGAGTGATCGTAGATACGCAGTATTTT

d_gene: .
abundance: .
j_gene: TRBJ2-1
v_gene: TRBV11-2
CDR3aa: CASSLDWGEQFF
CDR3nt: TGTGCCAGCAGCTTAGACTGGGGTGAGCAGTTCTTC

d_gene: .
abundance: .
j_gene: TRBJ2-4
v_gene: TRBV7-8
CDR3aa: CASSFGGENIQYF
CDR3nt: TGTGCCAGCAGCTTTGGAGGGGAAAACATTCAGTACTTC

d_gene: TRBD2
abundance: .
j_gene: TRBJ2-1
v_gene: TRBV30
CDR3aa: CAWSIAGGAYEQFF
CDR3nt: TGTGCCTGGAGCATAGCGGGAGGTGCGTATGAGCAGTTCTTC

d_gene: TRBD2
abundance: .
j_gene: TRBJ2-2
v_gene: TRBV7-2
CDR3aa: CASSLAGLNTGELFF
CDR3nt: TGTGCCAGCAGCCTAGCGGGACTGAACACCGGGGAGCTGTTTTTT

d_gene: .
abundance: once
j_gene: TRBJ1-2
v_gene: TRBV7-6
CDR3aa: CASSLGGEAHGYTF
CDR3nt: TGTGCCAGCAGCTTAGGAGGGGAGGCCCATGGCTACACCTTC